This T cell receptor (beta chain) was sequenced for a study of Graves' ophthalmopathy and Graves' hyperthyroidism. Beta-chain TCR CDR3 regions were amplified from RNA transcripts. The first-round RT-PCR employed HTBI primers together with the Qiagen OneStep RT-PCR kit. A multiplex PCR was then performed as the second round. MiXCR was run by TCRdb on the multiplex PCR reads, yielding one entry per CDR3 protein. The profile covers fewer than 650,000 distinct CDR3 sequences, with approximately 22% appearing a single time and around 6.9% taken by the ten largest. CDR3 length: 19 amino acids. Germline CDR1 is MRHNA and CDR2 is SNTAGT. Trimming took off 5 bases at V and 5 bases at J, with 27 bases between the two ends. This clonotype has ten or more counts. Newly diagnosed, the hyperthyroidism patients had under 2 months' duration and were aged 18 to 65. It was on clinical symptoms, serum thyroxine, TRAb, thyroid ultrasound and orbital computed tomography that diagnosis relied.

The material sequenced was peripheral blood. The rearrangement links TRBV6-4 to TRBJ2-2; the D gene could be TRBD1 or TRBD2 (6 bases each). The receptor's source is a woman younger than 35 with stable Graves' hyperthyroidism. Some clones in this sample may be carry-over from other donors' samples. In DNA, the CDR3 is TGTGCCAGCAGTCCTCCTGAGGGGGGACCACCGCAACGAACCGGGGAGCTGTTTTTT. Translation gives CASSPPEGGPPQRTGELFF.